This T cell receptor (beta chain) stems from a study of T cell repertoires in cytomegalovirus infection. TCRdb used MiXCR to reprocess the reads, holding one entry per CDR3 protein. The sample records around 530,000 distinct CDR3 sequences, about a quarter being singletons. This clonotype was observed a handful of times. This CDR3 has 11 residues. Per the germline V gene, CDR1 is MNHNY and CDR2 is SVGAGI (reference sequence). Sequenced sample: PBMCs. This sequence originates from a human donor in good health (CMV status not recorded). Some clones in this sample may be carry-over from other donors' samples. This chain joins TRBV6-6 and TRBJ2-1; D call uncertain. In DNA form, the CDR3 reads TGTGCTACGAAGGGTTACAATGAGCAGTTCTTC. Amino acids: CATKGYNEQFF.